The subject of this entry is one T cell receptor (beta chain). Its cognate antigen is unknown. These data originate in a study of blood T cells in healthy people across ages. Findings and caveats of the study: Expanded clonotype shifts may have been confounded, as the donors had an unknown CMV status.

A second about 7 to 11 cycle PCR used barcoded and J-beta primers. TCRdb used MiXCR to reprocess the 5' RACE reads, holding one entry per CDR3 protein. The profile shows 650,000 to 700,000 distinct CDR3 sequences, over 40% of them singletons. Germline V gene lookup returns CDR1 SGHAT and CDR2 FQDESV (reference sequence). V was cut by 5 bases and J by 6 bases, with 17 bases left in between. CDR3 length: 15 residues. The V and J genes are TRBV11-1 and TRBJ2-4; no clear D gene. The sample was blood. This clonotype was sampled from an elderly woman in good health. CDR3: CASSIGSSQANIQYF. The CDR3 DNA reads TGTGCCAGCAGCATTGGGTCGTCGCAGGCAAACATTCAGTACTTC.